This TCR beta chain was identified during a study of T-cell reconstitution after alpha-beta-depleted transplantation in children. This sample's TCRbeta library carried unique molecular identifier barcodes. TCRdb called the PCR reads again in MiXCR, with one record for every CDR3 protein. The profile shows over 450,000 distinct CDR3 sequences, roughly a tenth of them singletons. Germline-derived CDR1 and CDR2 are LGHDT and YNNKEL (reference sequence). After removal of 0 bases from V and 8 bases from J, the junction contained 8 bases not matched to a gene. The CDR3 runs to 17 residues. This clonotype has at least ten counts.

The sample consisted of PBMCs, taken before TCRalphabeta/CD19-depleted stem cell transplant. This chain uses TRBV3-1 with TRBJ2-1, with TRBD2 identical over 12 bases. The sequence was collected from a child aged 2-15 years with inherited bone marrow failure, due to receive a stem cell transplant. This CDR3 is CASSQEPGLAGFHEQFF. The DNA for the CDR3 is TGTGCCAGCAGCCAAGAACCGGGACTAGCGGGTTTCCATGAGCAGTTCTTC.